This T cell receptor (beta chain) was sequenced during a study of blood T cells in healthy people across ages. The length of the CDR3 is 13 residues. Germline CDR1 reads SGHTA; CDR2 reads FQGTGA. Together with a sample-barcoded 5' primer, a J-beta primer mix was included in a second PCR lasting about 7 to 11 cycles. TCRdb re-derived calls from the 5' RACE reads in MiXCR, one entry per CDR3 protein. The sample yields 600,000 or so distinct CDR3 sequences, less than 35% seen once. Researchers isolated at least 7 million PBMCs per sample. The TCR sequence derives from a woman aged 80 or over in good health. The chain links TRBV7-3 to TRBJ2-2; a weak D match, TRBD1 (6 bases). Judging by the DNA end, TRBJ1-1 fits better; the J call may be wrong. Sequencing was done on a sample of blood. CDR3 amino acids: CASSPDSHLGAFF. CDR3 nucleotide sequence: TGTGCCAGCAGCCCGGACAGCCACCTTGGAGCTTTCTTT.